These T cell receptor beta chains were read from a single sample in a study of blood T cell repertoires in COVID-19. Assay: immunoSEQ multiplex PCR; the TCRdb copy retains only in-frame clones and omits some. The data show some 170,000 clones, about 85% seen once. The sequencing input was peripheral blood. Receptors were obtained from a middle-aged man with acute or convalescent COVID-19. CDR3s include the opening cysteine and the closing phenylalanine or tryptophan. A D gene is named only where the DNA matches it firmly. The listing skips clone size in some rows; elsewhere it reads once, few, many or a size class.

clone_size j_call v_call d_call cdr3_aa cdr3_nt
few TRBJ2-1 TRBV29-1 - CSVERRGQYNEQFF TGCAGCGTTGAGAGGAGGGGGCAATACAATGAGCAGTTCTTC
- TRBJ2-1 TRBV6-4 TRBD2 CASSELAGADNEQFF TGTGCCAGCAGTGAACTAGCGGGGGCAGACAATGAGCAGTTCTTC
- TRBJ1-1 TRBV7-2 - CASSLAPGNTEAFF TGTGCCAGCAGCTTAGCCCCGGGGAACACTGAAGCTTTCTTT
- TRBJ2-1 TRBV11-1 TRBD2 CASSLARAGGYNEQFF TGTGCCAGCAGCTTAGCGCGAGCGGGGGGATACAATGAGCAGTTCTTC
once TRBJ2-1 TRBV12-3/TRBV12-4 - CASSGDTYNEQFF TGTGCCAGCAGTGGGGACACATACAATGAGCAGTTCTTC
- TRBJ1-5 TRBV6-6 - CASSYSPLNQPQHF TGTGCCAGCAGTTACTCTCCCTTAAATCAGCCCCAGCATTTT
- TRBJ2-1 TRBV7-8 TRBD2 CASSLSGGTYNEQFF TGTGCCAGCAGTCTGAGCGGGGGTACCTACAATGAGCAGTTCTTC
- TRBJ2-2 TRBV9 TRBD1 CASSALGQWVGELFF TGTGCCAGCAGCGCCCTGGGACAGTGGGTCGGGGAGCTGTTTTTT
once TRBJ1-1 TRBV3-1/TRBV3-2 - CASSQERGGEAFF TGTGCCAGCAGCCAAGAAAGGGGAGGGGAAGCTTTCTTT
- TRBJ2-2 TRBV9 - CASSVAGFAGELFF TGTGCCAGCAGCGTAGCGGGTTTTGCCGGGGAGCTGTTTTTT
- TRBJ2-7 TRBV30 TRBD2 CAWSPGGLAGAYEQYF TGTGCCTGGAGTCCAGGCGGGCTAGCGGGAGCCTACGAGCAGTACTTC
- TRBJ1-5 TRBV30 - CAWSDDTHSNQPQHF TGTGCCTGGAGTGACGACACACATAGCAATCAGCCCCAGCATTTT
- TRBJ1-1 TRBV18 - CASSPQINTEAFF TGTGCCAGCTCACCTCAAATCAACACTGAAGCTTTCTTT
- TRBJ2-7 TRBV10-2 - CASSESAYEQYF TGCGCCAGCAGTGAGTCGGCATACGAGCAGTACTTC
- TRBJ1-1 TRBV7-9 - CASSLALSAEAFF TGTGCCAGCAGCTTAGCGTTGTCCGCTGAAGCTTTCTTT
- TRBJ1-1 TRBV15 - CATSRDRSSNTEAFF TGTGCCACCAGCAGAGATCGCAGTTCGAACACTGAAGCTTTCTTT
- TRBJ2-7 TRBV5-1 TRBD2 CASSLGSGGVYEQYF TGCGCCAGCAGCTTGGGTAGCGGGGGAGTCTACGAGCAGTACTTC
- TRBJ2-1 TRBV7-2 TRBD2 CASSLWGTSGSEQFF TGTGCCAGCAGCTTATGGGGGACTAGCGGGAGTGAGCAGTTCTTC
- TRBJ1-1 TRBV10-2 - CASSESGMREAFF TGCGCCAGCAGTGAGTCGGGTATGAGGGAAGCTTTCTTT
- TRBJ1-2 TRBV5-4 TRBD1 CASSSRGTGGNYGYTF TGTGCCAGCAGCTCGCGAGGGACAGGGGGAAACTATGGCTACACCTTC
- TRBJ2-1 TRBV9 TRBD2 CASSAELAGGRSLEQFF TGTGCCAGCAGCGCTGAACTAGCGGGGGGTCGAAGCTTGGAGCAGTTCTTC
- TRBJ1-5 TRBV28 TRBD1 CASSSGTGVVFGQPQHF TGTGCCAGCAGCTCCGGGACAGGGGTGGTTTTTGGTCAGCCCCAGCATTTT
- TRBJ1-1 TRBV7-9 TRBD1 CASSPDRVYTEAFF TGTGCCAGCAGCCCGGACAGGGTGTACACTGAAGCTTTCTTT
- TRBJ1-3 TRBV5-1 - CASSPDSLTGNTIYF TGCGCCAGCAGCCCGGACAGTCTTACTGGAAACACCATATATTTT
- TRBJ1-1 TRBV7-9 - CASSSRGDNEAFF TGTGCCAGCAGCTCCCGCGGTGATAATGAAGCTTTCTTT
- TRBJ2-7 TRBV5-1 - CASSLGQLSGLEQYF TGCGCCAGCAGCTTGGGGCAGTTGAGTGGGCTCGAGCAGTACTTC
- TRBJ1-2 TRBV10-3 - CAISEGEDYGYTF TGTGCCATCAGTGAGGGGGAGGACTATGGCTACACCTTC
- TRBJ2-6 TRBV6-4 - CASSEGQGGSGANVLTF TGTGCCAGCAGTGAAGGTCAGGGGGGCTCTGGGGCCAACGTCCTGACTTTC
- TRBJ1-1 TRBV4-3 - CASSLDPPDPGASNTEAFF TGCGCCAGCAGCCTAGACCCCCCCGATCCGGGAGCTTCGAACACTGAAGCTTTCTTT
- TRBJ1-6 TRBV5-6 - CASSNRERQSPLHF TGTGCCAGCAGCAACAGGGAGAGGCAGTCACCCCTCCACTTT
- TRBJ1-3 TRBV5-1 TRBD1 CASSYLGQGASGNTIYF TGCGCCAGCAGCTACCTCGGACAGGGGGCATCTGGAAACACCATATATTTT
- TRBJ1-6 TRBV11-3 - CASSCRGDSRDLPLHF TGTGCCAGCAGCTGCCGAGGGGATTCGCGGGATTTACCCCTCCACTTT
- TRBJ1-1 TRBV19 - CASNGGTEAFF TGTGCCAGTAATGGGGGGACTGAAGCTTTCTTT
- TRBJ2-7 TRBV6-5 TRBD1 CASSRRQGREQYF TGTGCCAGCAGTCGGCGACAGGGGAGAGAGCAGTACTTC
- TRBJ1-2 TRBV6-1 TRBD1 CASSDPSTGVGYTF TGTGCCAGCAGTGACCCTTCGACAGGGGTTGGCTACACCTTC